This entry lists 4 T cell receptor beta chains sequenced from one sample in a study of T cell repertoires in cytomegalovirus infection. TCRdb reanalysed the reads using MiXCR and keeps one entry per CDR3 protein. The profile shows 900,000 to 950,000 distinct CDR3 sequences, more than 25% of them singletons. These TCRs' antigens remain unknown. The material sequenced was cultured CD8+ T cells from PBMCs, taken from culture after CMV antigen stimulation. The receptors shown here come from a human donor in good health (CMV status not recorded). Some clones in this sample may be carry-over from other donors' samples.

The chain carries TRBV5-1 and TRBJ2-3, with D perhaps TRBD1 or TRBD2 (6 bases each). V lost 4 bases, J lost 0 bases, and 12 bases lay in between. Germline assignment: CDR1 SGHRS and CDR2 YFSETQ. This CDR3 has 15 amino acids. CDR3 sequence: CASSRGGGSTDTQYF. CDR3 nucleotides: TGCGCCAGCAGCCGAGGAGGGGGAAGCACAGATACGCAGTATTTT. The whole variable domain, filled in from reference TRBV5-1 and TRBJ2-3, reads KAGVTQTPRYLIKTRGQQVTLSCSPISGHRSVSWYQQTPGQGLQFLFEYFSETQRNKGNFPGRFSGRQFSNSRSEMNVSTLELGDSALYLCASSRGGGSTDTQYFGPGTRLTVL.

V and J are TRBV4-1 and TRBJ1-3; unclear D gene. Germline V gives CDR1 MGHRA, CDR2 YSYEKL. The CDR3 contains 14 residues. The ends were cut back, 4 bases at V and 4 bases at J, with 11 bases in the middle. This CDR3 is CASSLGPTGNTIYF. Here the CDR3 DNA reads TGCGCCAGCAGCCTTGGACCTACCGGAAACACCATATATTTT.

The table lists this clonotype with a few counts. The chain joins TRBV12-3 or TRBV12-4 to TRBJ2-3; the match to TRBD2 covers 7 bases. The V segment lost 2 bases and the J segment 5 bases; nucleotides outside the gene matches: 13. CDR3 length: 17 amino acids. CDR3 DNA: TGTGCCAGCAGTTTACCTGCTGGGGGGGACCGGAGAGATACGCAGTATTTT. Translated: CASSLPAGGDRRDTQYF.

As DNA, the CDR3 is TGTGCCAGCACCCCGTACAGGACAGGGTCGGACGGGGAGCTGTTTTTT. Translated: CASTPYRTGSDGELFF. The J gene is TRBJ2-2, the V gene TRBV5-5; 8 nucleotides agree with TRBD1. The CDR3 extends over 16 amino acids. V dropped 6 bases and J dropped 7; count of bases not matched to a gene: 14. CDR1 and CDR2 from the germline V gene are SGHKS and YYEKEE (reference sequence).